Each of the 3 T cell receptor beta chains below was sequenced from the same sample in a study of blood T cell repertoires in COVID-19. Sequencing was performed with immunoSEQ multiplex PCR; in TCRdb, only in-frame clones are kept and a portion is missing. The sample consists of 70,000 to 85,000 clones, 75% to 90% of them appearing once. Source material: peripheral blood. The receptors originated from a woman between 45 and 65 years old with active or convalescent COVID-19.

V is TRBV11-2 and J is TRBJ1-5; possibly TRBD1 for D (5 bases). Per germline, CDR1 SGHAT and CDR2 FQNNGV. The ends were cut back, 1 base at V and 6 bases at J, with 13 bases in the middle. The CDR3 sequence is 15 residues long. CDR3 amino acids: CASSLGAGLGQPQHF. The CDR3 DNA follows: TGTGCCAGCAGCTTAGGGGCAGGGCTGGGTCAGCCCCAGCATTTT.

This chain uses TRBV7-9 with TRBJ1-1; TRBD1 is a possible D gene (5 bases). The germline V gene encodes CDR1 SEHNR and CDR2 FQNEAQ (reference sequence). Trimming cost V 7 bases and J 3 bases, with 18 bases left between them. The CDR3 has 15 amino acids. The CDR3 bases are TGTGCCAGCACCATCAGCCAGGGAGGTGACACTGAAGCTTTCTTT. It is translated as CASTISQGGDTEAFF.

V is TRBV19 and J is TRBJ1-1; D is unclear. Between the trimmed V and J ends, which lost 3 bases and 1 base, there was a span of 6 bases. The CDR3 runs 13 residues. Germline V gene data show CDR1 as LNHDA and CDR2 as SQIVND (reference sequence). CDR3 in amino acids: CASSIFGNTEAFF. CDR3 DNA: TGTGCCAGTAGTATTTTCGGGAACACTGAAGCTTTCTTT.